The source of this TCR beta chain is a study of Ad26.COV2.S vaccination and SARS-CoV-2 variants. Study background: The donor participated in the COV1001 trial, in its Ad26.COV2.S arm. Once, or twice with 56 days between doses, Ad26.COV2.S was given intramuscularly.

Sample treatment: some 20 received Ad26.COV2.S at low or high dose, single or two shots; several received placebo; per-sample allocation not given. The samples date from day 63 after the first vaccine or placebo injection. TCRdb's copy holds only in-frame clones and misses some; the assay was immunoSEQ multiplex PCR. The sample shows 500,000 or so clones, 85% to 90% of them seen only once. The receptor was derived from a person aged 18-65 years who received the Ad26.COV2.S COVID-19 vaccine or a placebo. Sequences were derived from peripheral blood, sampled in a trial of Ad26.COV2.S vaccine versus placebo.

CDR3 loop: CASSLAAQTDTQYF. The DNA of the CDR3 is TGTGCCAGCAGCTTGGCAGCACAGACAGATACGCAGTATTTT. This sequence joins TRBV5-4 and TRBJ2-3; D not resolved. CDR1 SGHNT and CDR2 YYREEE come from the germline V gene (reference sequence). Deletions cut 0 bases from V and 3 bases from J, with 8 bases between. The CDR3 contains 14 residues.